These 31 T cell receptor beta chains were sequenced from one sample in a study of neoadjuvant anti-PD-1 for oral cavity cancer listed by TCRdb under 2021. Libraries came from the immunoSEQ multiplex PCR assay. TCRdb took this table from immuneACCESS and kept in-frame rearrangements with V and J called. Such tables lack part of the clones; where checked against another copy, unresolved V genes explain under half of the gap, and the rest is unexplained. This sample lists fewer than 90,000 clones; 70% to 85% were detected once. In total, the top ten clones hold around 3.1% of the sample. The time point label on this specimen signifies: before neoadjuvant nivolumab. The sequenced sample was PBMCs, obtained before nivolumab (anti-PD-1) treatment. The receptor set was obtained from a person between 40 and 85 years old with oral cavity squamous cell carcinoma.

This clone was seen only once. Other DNA variants within this sample encode the same CDR3. The chain uses TRBV6-6 and TRBJ2-3; D unclear. Germline V CDR1 and CDR2: MNHNY, SVGAGI (reference sequence). V lost 5 bases to trimming and J lost 2 bases, with 2 bases between them. The CDR3 totals 11 residues. The CDR3 region is CASSPTDTQYF. CDR3 sequence (DNA): TGTGCCAGCAGTCCCACAGATACGCAGTATTTT.

This chain connects TRBV6-6 to TRBJ1-1; possible D gene TRBD1, 6 bases. CDR1 MNHNY and CDR2 SVGAGI come from the germline V gene (reference sequence). V was shortened by 6 bases and J by 0 bases, with 14 bases between the two germline ends. The CDR3 covers 15 residues. CDR3 sequence (DNA): TGTGCCAGCAGCCGCGGGACAAACATGAACACTGAAGCTTTCTTT. Protein product: CASSRGTNMNTEAFF.

The chain carries TRBV19 and TRBJ1-5; the D gene is possibly TRBD1 (5 bases). There are 15 residues in the CDR3. V lost 3 bases and J 3 bases, leaving 12 bases between the germline ends. The germline V gene encodes CDR1 LNHDA and CDR2 SQIVND (reference sequence). DNA for the CDR3: TGTGCCAGTAGTATCGGGGGGGACCTCAATCAGCCCCAGCATTTT. It specifies CASSIGGDLNQPQHF. Filled out from reference TRBV19 and TRBJ1-5, the complete variable domain reads DGGITQSPKYLFRKEGQNVTLSCEQNLNHDAMYWYRQDPGQGLRLIYYSQIVNDFQKGDIAEGYSVSREKKESFPLTVTSAQKNPTAFYLCASSIGGDLNQPQHFGDGTRLSIL.

The V and J genes are TRBV30 and TRBJ1-4; 7 bases match TRBD1. The germline V gene has CDR1 GTSNPN and CDR2 SVGIG (reference sequence). The length of the CDR3 is 15 residues. V lost 4 bases, J lost 0 bases, and 5 bases stayed unmatched. CDR3 nucleotide sequence: TGTGCCTGGACAGGGGGATCAGCAACTAATGAAAAACTGTTTTTT. Translated: CAWTGGSATNEKLFF.

The V gene is TRBV6-1, the J gene TRBJ2-1; the D gene is possibly TRBD2 (5 bases). V lost 10 bases and J lost 0, with 7 bases in between. CDR3 length: 12 residues. Germline CDR1 and CDR2: MNHNS and SASEGT. The CDR3 DNA sequence: TGTGCCACGGGAAGCTCCTACAATGAGCAGTTCTTC. Protein product: CATGSSYNEQFF.

V and J are TRBV7-3 and TRBJ2-2, with TRBD2 as a possible D gene (6 bases). The CDR3 length is 15 residues. Germline V CDR1 and CDR2: SGHTA, FQGTGA. V gave up 4 bases and J gave up 8 bases, with 17 bases separating them. The CDR3 sequence is CASSSLTGVAGELFF. The CDR3 bases are TGTGCCAGCAGCTCCCTAACGGGAGTGGCGGGGGAGCTGTTTTTT. Full variable domain (missing parts from reference TRBV7-3 and TRBJ2-2): GAGVSQTPSNKVTEKGKYVELRCDPISGHTALYWYRQSLGQGPEFLIYFQGTGAADDSGLPNDRFFAVRPEGSVSTLKIQRTERGDSAVYLCASSSLTGVAGELFFGEGSRLTVL.

The rearrangement joins TRBV30 to TRBJ1-2; tentative D call: TRBD1 (5 bases). The germline V gene has CDR1 GTSNPN and CDR2 SVGIG (reference sequence). The V gene lost 4 bases and the J gene lost 4 bases, with 16 bases spanning the gap. This CDR3 has 14 amino acids. Written as DNA, the CDR3 is TGTGCCTGGAAAGGGACCGACTCTATCTATGGCTACACCTTC. This gives the protein CAWKGTDSIYGYTF.

DNA of the CDR3: TGCGCCAGCAGCGCCGGGACAGGGGTCTACGAGCAGTACTTC. This gives the protein CASSAGTGVYEQYF. The chain recombines TRBV5-1 with TRBJ2-7; 10 bases are shared with TRBD1. The CDR3 consists of 14 residues. V was clipped by 4 bases and J by 3 bases; unmatched bases: 4. Per germline, CDR1 SGHRS and CDR2 YFSETQ.

The V gene is TRBV6-5, the J gene TRBJ2-7; 7 bases agree with TRBD2. The germline gives CDR1 MNHEY, CDR2 SVGAGI. V shed 2 bases and J 4 bases; nucleotides not matched to a gene: 8. This CDR3 spans 15 amino acids. As DNA, the CDR3 is TGTGCCAGCAGTTACCGGGAGGAGGGATCTTACGAGCAGTACTTC. The encoded protein is CASSYREEGSYEQYF.

This clone was counted once. This sequence joins TRBV6-1 and TRBJ2-7; D possibly corresponds to TRBD1 (5 bases). Germline CDR1 and CDR2: MNHNS and SASEGT. V was clipped by 1 base and J by 0 bases, with 7 bases between them. The CDR3 length is 14 residues. The CDR3 nucleotides read TGTGCCAGCAGTGAAGGGACAACCTCCTACGAGCAGTACTTC. It specifies CASSEGTTSYEQYF.

This clone came up a few times. The chain has TRBV4-2 and TRBJ1-1; no firm D call. V was clipped by 1 base and J by 1 base, with 10 bases between them. Germline assignment: CDR1 LGHNA and CDR2 YNFKEQ. This CDR3 is 15 amino acids long. CDR3 sequence (DNA): TGTGCCAGCAGCCAAGTCGGACTCCCGAACACTGAAGCTTTCTTT. Translating gives CASSQVGLPNTEAFF.

This rearrangement joins TRBV5-1 to TRBJ2-7; 9 bases are shared with TRBD1. This CDR3 has 15 amino acids. With 3 bases clipped from V and 3 bases from J, the junction kept 7 bases outside the gene matches. CDR1 is SGHRS and CDR2 is YFSETQ in the germline V gene. This CDR3 reads CASSSLQGAGYEQYF. Written as DNA, the CDR3 is TGCGCCAGCAGCTCGCTACAGGGGGCTGGCTACGAGCAGTACTTC.

The V and J genes are TRBV19 and TRBJ1-4; the D gene is possibly TRBD1 (6 bases). The CDR3 runs 16 residues. V gave up 7 bases and J gave up 6 bases, with 21 bases separating them. Germline V gene sequence: CDR1 LNHDA, CDR2 SQIVND (reference sequence). The CDR3 region is CASTLRHGTMYEKLFF. DNA for the CDR3: TGTGCCAGTACCCTAAGACACGGGACAATGTATGAAAAACTGTTTTTT.

CDR3 residues: CAWRPGRGAFF. The CDR3 DNA reads TGTGCCTGGAGACCAGGGCGGGGAGCTTTCTTT. The chain joins TRBV30 to TRBJ1-1, with D maybe TRBD1 (5 bases). The CDR3 runs to 11 residues. V lost 3 bases, J lost 10 bases, and 12 bases lay in between. Germline V gene data show CDR1 as GTSNPN and CDR2 as SVGIG (reference sequence).

This chain links TRBV9 with TRBJ2-7, with 7 bases lining up with TRBD1. Germline CDR1 is SGDLS and CDR2 is YYNGEE. The V gene end was trimmed by 0 bases and the J gene end by 5 bases; junction bases not matched to a gene: 8. The CDR3 spans 15 residues. DNA for the CDR3: TGTGCCAGCAGCGTAGGTCCTCAACAGGGGAACGAGCAGTACTTC. As protein: CASSVGPQQGNEQYF.

The V gene is TRBV2, the J gene TRBJ2-7; D possibly matches TRBD1 or TRBD2 (5 bases each). The CDR3 runs 13 residues. V dropped 3 bases and J dropped 6 bases, with 12 bases sitting between them. Germline V gives CDR1 SNHLY, CDR2 FYNNEI. Written as DNA, the CDR3 is TGTGCCAGCAGTGACGGGACGAGGGGCGAGCAGTACTTC. As protein: CASSDGTRGEQYF.

The J gene is TRBJ2-7, the V gene TRBV5-5; TRBD2 might be the D (5 bases). Trimming took 7 bases from V and 0 from J, leaving 11 bases between them. CDR3 length: 13 amino acids. Germline V gives CDR1 SGHKS, CDR2 YYEKEE (reference sequence). The CDR3 DNA reads as TGTGCCAGCCATAAAGCGGACTCCTACGAGCAGTACTTC. Protein: CASHKADSYEQYF.

This chain connects TRBV11-2 to TRBJ1-2; no definite D call. Per the germline V gene, CDR1 is SGHAT and CDR2 is FQNNGV. V was cut by 5 bases and J by 3 bases, with 13 bases left in between. The CDR3 spans 14 residues. The CDR3 protein is CASSPGRFYYGYTF. DNA of the CDR3: TGTGCCAGCAGCCCGGGGAGGTTCTACTATGGCTACACCTTC.

There are a few counts of this clone. V is TRBV14 and J is TRBJ2-6; no clear D gene. CDR1 SGHDN and CDR2 FVKESK come from the germline V gene. The CDR3 is made up of 15 amino acids. Trimming stripped 2 bases from V and 0 bases from J, with 5 bases between. The CDR3 coding sequence is TGTGCCAGCAGCCAACTCAACTCTGGGGCCAACGTCCTGACTTTC. Its protein product is CASSQLNSGANVLTF.

The chain joins TRBV29-1 to TRBJ1-2; possibly TRBD1 for D (5 bases). Trimming took 3 bases from V and 3 from J, leaving 14 bases between them. The CDR3 length is 14 residues. The germline V gene has CDR1 SQVTM and CDR2 ANQGSEA. CDR3 protein: CSVDEAGLDYGYTF. CDR3 bases: TGCAGCGTTGATGAGGCAGGGTTGGACTATGGCTACACCTTC.

The chain links TRBV19 to TRBJ1-4; 9 positions agree with TRBD1. The junction had 2 bases not matched to a gene; V was cut back by 6 bases and J by 6 bases. This CDR3 is built from 13 residues. The V gene's germline CDR1 is LNHDA and CDR2 SQIVND (reference sequence). The CDR3 sequence: CASRDRGDEKLFF. Here the CDR3 DNA reads TGTGCCAGTAGGGACAGGGGTGATGAAAAACTGTTTTTT.

This chain connects TRBV7-8 to TRBJ1-1; D unresolved. The germline V and J ends were trimmed by 3 bases and 0 bases, with 11 bases remaining between them. The CDR3 has 15 residues. The V gene's germline CDR1 is SGHVS and CDR2 FQNEAQ. The CDR3 DNA reads TGTGCCAGCAGCTTTAACGGACGGGTGAACACTGAAGCTTTCTTT. Amino acids: CASSFNGRVNTEAFF. The full variable domain, rest sourced from reference TRBV7-8 and TRBJ1-1, is GAGVSQSPRYKVAKRGQDVALRCDPISGHVSLFWYQQALGQGPEFLTYFQNEAQLDKSGLPSDRFFAERPEGSVSTLKIQRTQQEDSAVYLCASSFNGRVNTEAFFGQGTRLTVV.

Note on this clone: Other nucleotide sequences in the sample specify the same CDR3. J is TRBJ2-1 and V is TRBV9; either TRBD1 or TRBD2 may supply D (5 bases each). The CDR3 is made up of 13 amino acids. Germline V CDR1 and CDR2: SGDLS, YYNGEE. The V end was cut by 1 base, the J end by 8 bases, with 10 bases between. In DNA form, the CDR3 reads TGTGCCAGCAGCGTACGAGGGGTGGATGAGCAGTTCTTC. It is translated as CASSVRGVDEQFF.

The J gene is TRBJ2-1, the V gene TRBV6-6; 10 bases align to TRBD2. CDR1 MNHNY and CDR2 SVGAGI come from the germline V gene (reference sequence). The CDR3 is made up of 14 amino acids. V shed 7 bases and J 8 bases; nucleotides not matched to a gene: 8. The CDR3 loop reads CASTSSSGSDEQFF. CDR3 DNA: TGTGCCAGCACCTCCTCTAGCGGGAGTGATGAGCAGTTCTTC.

The chain recombines TRBV5-1 with TRBJ1-1; D is undetermined. Germline CDR1 and CDR2: SGHRS and YFSETQ. The germline V and J ends were trimmed by 3 bases and 5 bases, with 11 bases remaining between them. The CDR3 spans 13 residues. The CDR3 DNA is TGCGCCAGCAGCTCTCCAGGTCTTACTGAAGCTTTCTTT. Its translation: CASSSPGLTEAFF. Complete variable domain (other parts from reference TRBV5-1 and TRBJ1-1): KAGVTQTPRYLIKTRGQQVTLSCSPISGHRSVSWYQQTPGQGLQFLFEYFSETQRNKGNFPGRFSGRQFSNSRSEMNVSTLELGDSALYLCASSSPGLTEAFFGQGTRLTVV.

The chain carries TRBV28 and TRBJ2-7, with 11 nucleotides matching TRBD2. This CDR3 is built from 16 residues. Germline lookup yields CDR1 MDHEN and CDR2 SYDVKM. V gave up 6 bases and J gave up 1 base; unmatched junction bases: 8. The CDR3 spells CASRRTSGSASYEQYF. In DNA form, the CDR3 reads TGTGCCAGCAGGCGGACTAGCGGGTCAGCATCCTACGAGCAGTACTTC.

The chain is built from TRBV28 and TRBJ2-7; 16 nucleotides align to TRBD2. V was clipped by 4 bases and J by 1 base; unmatched bases: 4. In germline, CDR1 is MDHEN, CDR2 SYDVKM. The CDR3 length is 17 residues. This chain's CDR3 is CASSSAGLAGGSYEQYF. CDR3 coding DNA: TGTGCCAGCAGTTCGGCGGGACTAGCGGGAGGGTCCTACGAGCAGTACTTC. Based on the CDR3 plus reference TRBV28 and TRBJ2-7, the full variable domain is DVKVTQSSRYLVKRTGEKVFLECVQDMDHENMFWYRQDPGLGLRLIYFSYDVKMKEKGDIPEGYSVSREKKERFSLILESASTNQTSMYLCASSSAGLAGGSYEQYFGPGTRLTVT.

The gene calls are TRBV5-6 and TRBJ1-1; D may be TRBD1 (5 bases). Between the trimmed V and J ends, which lost 5 bases and 4 bases, there was a span of 24 bases. From germline, CDR1 is SGHDT and CDR2 YYEEEE. CDR3 length equals 17 residues. CDR3 in amino acids: CASSQNHRQFTGTEAFF. The CDR3 DNA reads TGTGCCAGCAGTCAAAACCACCGACAGTTTACAGGCACTGAAGCTTTCTTT.

The chain carries TRBV2 and TRBJ2-3; maybe TRBD2 (6 bases). Looked up from germline, CDR1 is SNHLY and CDR2 is FYNNEI. CDR3 length: 15 amino acids. Trimming took off 9 bases at V and 0 bases at J, with 16 bases between the two ends. The chain's CDR3 is CARALSGSSTDTQYF. In DNA, the CDR3 is TGTGCCAGGGCCCTTAGCGGTTCTAGCACAGATACGCAGTATTTT.

This chain joins TRBV19 and TRBJ2-4; D possibly corresponds to TRBD2 (6 bases). The germline CDR1 and CDR2 sequences are LNHDA and SQIVND (reference sequence). Deletions cut 6 bases from V and 3 bases from J, with 15 bases between. CDR3 length: 15 residues. The CDR3 DNA reads TGTGCCAGTAGCTCTACTAGCTTTGGCAAAAACATTCAGTACTTC. This gives the protein CASSSTSFGKNIQYF.

This clone was detected once. This chain joins TRBV10-3 and TRBJ1-1, with a possible D match to TRBD1 (5 bases). Germline lookup yields CDR1 ENHRY and CDR2 SYGVKD. CDR3 size: 12 residues. V dropped 3 bases and J dropped 3 bases, with 5 bases sitting between them. The CDR3 sequence: CAISEGDTEAFF. As DNA, the CDR3 is TGTGCCATCAGTGAAGGGGACACTGAAGCTTTCTTT.